This TCR beta chain emerged from a study of T cell responses to AZD1222 COVID-19 vaccine. This CDR3 is built from 16 residues. The table came from immunoSEQ multiplex PCR; TCRdb's copy has only in-frame clones and leaves some out. The sample includes some 150,000 clones, under 95% of them seen just once. The receptor was derived from an adult in good health. The V call is TRBV1, the J call TRBJ2-3; the table's D call of TRBD2 was not tested on the DNA. TRBV1 has pseudogene status. Material: peripheral blood, obtained on day 0 of AZD1222 vaccination. Here the CDR3 DNA reads TGCACCAGCAGCCAGGGGGACGGGGGGGTCACAGATACGCAGTATTTT. Translated, it gives CTSSQGDGGVTDTQYF.